The 29 T cell receptor beta chains in this list originate from one sample, sequenced in a study of blood T cells in healthy people across ages. With a J-beta primer mix and a sample-barcoded 5' primer, a second PCR ran about 6 to 11 cycles. TCRdb itself ran the 5' RACE reads through MiXCR, one entry per CDR3 protein. The sample has about 1.5 million distinct CDR3 sequences, 35% to 45% seen once; the top ten hold 4%. Sequences were obtained from blood. The receptors shown here come from a woman under 30 in good health.

The sample holds a few counts of this clonotype. V usage is TRBV28 and J usage is TRBJ1-2, with 7 bases lining up with TRBD1. After removal of 3 bases from V and 3 bases from J, the junction contained 7 bases not matched to a gene. Germline CDR1 reads MDHEN; CDR2 reads SYDVKM. The CDR3 runs to 15 residues. The CDR3 DNA sequence: TGTGCCAGCAGTTTGATGACAGGGTCCCACTATGGCTACACCTTC. This translates into CASSLMTGSHYGYTF.

This rearrangement joins TRBV7-2 to TRBJ1-1; tentative D call: TRBD1 (5 bases). Germline V gives CDR1 SGHTA, CDR2 FQGNSA. The CDR3 totals 14 residues. V was pared by 2 bases and J by 1 base, with 8 bases between. CDR3 bases: TGTGCCAGCAGCTTAATCCAGGGGAACACTGAAGCTTTCTTT. Translated, it gives CASSLIQGNTEAFF.

This clonotype was counted a few times. This rearrangement joins TRBV12-3 or TRBV12-4 to TRBJ2-1; 7 bases fit TRBD2. CDR3 size: 13 residues. With 10 bases clipped from V and 4 bases from J, the junction kept 7 bases outside the gene matches. The CDR3 DNA is TGTGCCATCCAACTAGCGTTATACAATGAGCAGTTCTTC. Translated: CAIQLALYNEQFF.

V is TRBV5-1 and J is TRBJ2-1; D may be TRBD1 or TRBD2 (5 bases each). Germline V gene sequence: CDR1 SGHRS, CDR2 YFSETQ. This CDR3 is 14 amino acids long. V lost 3 bases, J lost 8 bases, and 15 bases lay in between. The CDR3: CASSSGPAQDEQFF. The DNA of the CDR3 is TGCGCCAGCAGCTCGGGGCCTGCGCAGGATGAGCAGTTCTTC.

This clonotype was picked up a small number of times. The chain employs TRBV20-1 and TRBJ2-3; D is possibly TRBD2 (5 bases). CDR1 DFQATT and CDR2 SNEGSKA come from the germline V gene (reference sequence). The CDR3 runs 17 residues. The V end was cut by 3 bases, the J end by 4 bases, with 23 bases between. CDR3 sequence reads: CSASLREPSNSADTQYF. The DNA for the CDR3 is TGCAGTGCTAGCCTACGGGAACCCTCTAATTCCGCAGATACGCAGTATTTT.

The rearrangement uses TRBV20-1 and TRBJ1-2, with D perhaps matching TRBD1 (5 bases). CDR3 length equals 14 residues. Trimming shortened V by 5 bases and J by 0 bases, and 13 bases separated the two germline ends. Germline values: CDR1 DFQATT, CDR2 SNEGSKA (reference sequence). CDR3: CSAPRQPSNYGYTF. As DNA, the CDR3 is TGCAGTGCTCCAAGACAGCCTTCTAACTATGGCTACACCTTC.

The chain has TRBV4-3 and TRBJ2-7; 9 nucleotides match TRBD1. V was clipped by 3 bases and J by 7 bases; unmatched bases: 4. Germline V lookup: CDR1 LGHNA, CDR2 YSLEER. The length of the CDR3 is 13 residues. CDR3 DNA sequence: TGCGCCAGCAGCCAGCGGACAGGGGAAGAGCAGTACTTC. Translating gives CASSQRTGEEQYF.

The chain is built from TRBV12-3 or TRBV12-4 and TRBJ2-3; TRBD1 might be the D (5 bases). CDR3 size: 15 residues. The V gene lost 4 bases and the J gene lost 2 bases, with 13 bases spanning the gap. The CDR3 bases are TGTGCCAGCAGTTCGGACACGGCTCACACAGATACGCAGTATTTT. Translation: CASSSDTAHTDTQYF.

The gene calls are TRBV20-1 and TRBJ2-5; D unresolved. Germline loops: CDR1 DFQATT, CDR2 SNEGSKA (reference sequence). This CDR3 contains 14 residues. Trimming removed 0 bases from V and 4 bases from J, with 12 bases in between. CDR3 region: CSARDRRAIETQYF. The DNA of the CDR3 is TGCAGTGCTAGAGATAGGCGAGCGATAGAGACCCAGTACTTC.

Concerning this clonotype: The junction and the germline gene differ at one end; a read error may be behind it. The V call is TRBV4-3, the J call TRBJ2-3; D possibly corresponds to TRBD2 (5 bases). Germline assignment: CDR1 LGHNA and CDR2 YSLEER. This CDR3 is built from 16 residues. The chain's CDR3 is CASSQVASGVTDAQYF. CDR3 DNA sequence: TGCGCCAGCAGCCAAGTTGCAAGCGGAGTCACAGATGCGCAGTATTTT.

The gene calls are TRBV12-3 or TRBV12-4 and TRBJ1-5; D possibly corresponds to TRBD1 (6 bases). The V gene lost 3 bases and the J gene lost 1 base, with 10 bases spanning the gap. CDR3 length: 15 residues. The CDR3 loop is CASSFEGGSNQPQHF. The DNA for the CDR3 is TGTGCCAGCAGTTTCGAGGGGGGCAGCAATCAGCCCCAGCATTTT.

A remark on this clonotype: Compared with germline, one end of the junction differs, possibly owing to a read error. The rearrangement joins TRBV7-2 to TRBJ2-3, with D uncertain. Germline CDR1 and CDR2: SGHTA and FQGNSA. The CDR3 has 14 amino acids. This CDR3 reads CAGSPRRSSDTQYF. CDR3 in DNA: TGTGCCGGCAGCCCCAGGCGGTCCTCGGATACGCAGTATTTT.

This clonotype has more than one count but fewer than ten. The V gene is TRBV29-1, the J gene TRBJ2-1; D is unclear. The CDR3 length is 12 residues. Germline V gives CDR1 SQVTM, CDR2 ANQGSEA. V shed 5 bases and J shed 5 bases, with 10 bases lying between them. Here the CDR3 reads CSVLGLNNEQFF. CDR3 bases: TGCAGCGTTTTAGGTCTCAACAATGAGCAGTTCTTC.

The rearrangement joins TRBV5-1 to TRBJ2-7; D unclear. The CDR3 totals 15 residues. Trimming took off 4 bases at V and 1 base at J, with 15 bases between the two ends. Germline V gene data show CDR1 as SGHRS and CDR2 as YFSETQ. This chain's CDR3 is CASSPGGAISYEQYF. CDR3 nucleotide sequence: TGCGCCAGCAGCCCTGGTGGCGCGATTTCCTACGAGCAGTACTTC.

The rearrangement joins TRBV7-2 to TRBJ2-5, with 11 bases identical to TRBD2. J gave up 5 bases and V 7 bases, and 9 bases lay outside the gene matches. The length of the CDR3 is 15 residues. The germline gives CDR1 SGHTA, CDR2 FQGNSA. CDR3 sequence reads: CASTRLAGFRETQYF. The CDR3 nucleotides read TGTGCCAGCACCCGACTAGCGGGGTTTCGTGAGACCCAGTACTTC. Variable domain in full (rest from reference TRBV7-2 and TRBJ2-5): GAGVSQSPSNKVTEKGKDVELRCDPISGHTALYWYRQSLGQGLEFLIYFQGNSAPDKSGLPSDRFSAERTGGSVSTLTIQRTQQEDSAVYLCASTRLAGFRETQYFGPGTRLLVL.

The count of this clonotype is one. This sequence may be a read error, since a much larger clone differs from it by one base. This rearrangement joins TRBV9 to TRBJ2-7; TRBD2 matches at 7 bases. This CDR3 spans 17 amino acids. CDR1 SGDLS and CDR2 YYNGEE come from the germline V gene. CDR3: CASGVAPGGSGSYEQYF. DNA of the CDR3: TGTGCCAGCGGCGTAGCTCCGGGCGGGAGTGGGTCCTACGAGCAGTACTTC.

This clonotype has only a few counts. The chain is built from TRBV20-1 and TRBJ2-1; D call uncertain. The germline V gene has CDR1 DFQATT and CDR2 SNEGSKA (reference sequence). This CDR3 is built from 14 residues. Trimming took 0 bases from V and 3 from J, leaving 9 bases between them. CDR3 in amino acids: CSARDRVGYNEQFF. Written as DNA, the CDR3 is TGCAGTGCTAGAGATCGGGTGGGCTACAATGAGCAGTTCTTC.

V is TRBV11-1 and J is TRBJ2-4; D is possibly TRBD1 (6 bases). The V and J ends lost 1 base and 0 bases respectively, with 31 bases between them. CDR1 and CDR2 from the germline V gene are SGHAT and FQDESV (reference sequence). This CDR3 comprises 23 residues. The CDR3 coding sequence is TGTGCCAGCAGCTTAGGCCAAATCTTTTTTGGACAGCCCAATAAGATAGCCAAAAACATTCAGTACTTC. Protein: CASSLGQIFFGQPNKIAKNIQYF.

The chain couples TRBV6-5 to TRBJ2-1; the match to TRBD2 covers 9 bases. TRBJ2-7 explains the end of the DNA better; the J call may be wrong. CDR1 is MNHEY, CDR2 SVGAGI, per germline. The CDR3 runs 16 residues. This chain's CDR3 is CASSYSRTSAYNEQYF. As DNA, the CDR3 is TGTGCCAGCAGTTACTCGCGGACTAGCGCCTACAATGAGCAGTACTTC.

The genes are TRBV6-6 and TRBJ1-1; 8 bases agree with TRBD1. The CDR3 runs to 14 residues. Germline V gene sequence: CDR1 MNHNY, CDR2 SVGAGI (reference sequence). V lost 5 bases, J lost 3 bases, and 5 bases stayed unmatched. CDR3 nucleotides: TGTGCCAGCAGTACAGGACAGGGTTACACTGAAGCTTTCTTT. Its protein is CASSTGQGYTEAFF.

This sequence joins TRBV7-9 and TRBJ2-1; D is tentatively TRBD1 or TRBD2 (5 bases each). The CDR3 spans 15 residues. Germline V gives CDR1 SEHNR, CDR2 FQNEAQ (reference sequence). Trimming left V 8 bases short and J 7 bases short, with 21 bases between. In DNA, the CDR3 is TGTGCCAGCTTCCTTTTGTCGGGGTGGGGGAATGAGCAGTTCTTC. It translates to CASFLLSGWGNEQFF.

The chain couples TRBV3-1 to TRBJ2-7; 10 nucleotides match TRBD2. CDR1 is LGHDT and CDR2 is YNNKEL in the germline V gene (reference sequence). Trimming cost V 6 bases and J 0 bases; bases outside gene matches: 11. The CDR3 is 17 residues long. This CDR3 is CASSHSGLADHSYEQYF. As DNA, the CDR3 is TGTGCCAGCAGTCACAGTGGACTAGCGGATCACTCCTACGAGCAGTACTTC.

The sample holds a few counts of this clonotype. The V gene is TRBV9, the J gene TRBJ2-1, with D possibly TRBD1 on 5 matching bases. The CDR3 runs to 16 residues. CDR1 and CDR2 (germline): SGDLS, YYNGEE. V lost 4 bases to trimming and J lost 7 bases, with 21 bases between them. For the CDR3, the DNA is TGTGCCAGCAGCTCAATCAGGGTCCCCGACCTAAATGAGCAGTTCTTC. Translated: CASSSIRVPDLNEQFF.

This clonotype has just a few counts. V is TRBV4-3 and J is TRBJ1-4; D is undetermined. The CDR3 loop spans 17 amino acids. Germline lookup yields CDR1 LGHNA and CDR2 YSLEER. V was shortened by 0 bases and J by 5 bases, with 16 bases between the two germline ends. CDR3 protein: CASSQDRSGKWNEKLFF. The CDR3 DNA reads as TGCGCCAGCAGCCAAGATCGGAGCGGGAAGTGGAATGAAAAACTGTTTTTT.

The chain carries TRBV30 and TRBJ1-2; tentatively, D is TRBD1 (6 bases). Trimming took 8 bases from V and 3 from J, leaving 10 bases between them. Germline assignment: CDR1 GTSNPN and CDR2 SVGIG (reference sequence). CDR3 length: 11 amino acids. Here the CDR3 reads CAKQGHYGYTF. The CDR3, as DNA: TGTGCCAAACAGGGTCACTATGGCTACACCTTC. The whole variable domain, filled in from reference TRBV30 and TRBJ1-2, reads SQTIHQWPATLVQPVGSPLSLECTVEGTSNPNLYWYRQAAGRGLQLLFYSVGIGQISSEVPQNLSASRPQDRQFILSSKKLLLSDSGFYLCAKQGHYGYTFGSGTRLTVV.

This chain connects TRBV5-1 to TRBJ2-3, with D possibly matching TRBD1 (5 bases). CDR3 length: 15 residues. Germline V gene data show CDR1 as SGHRS and CDR2 as YFSETQ. The V gene lost 2 bases and the J gene lost 2 bases, with 12 bases spanning the gap. CDR3 nucleotide sequence: TGCGCCAGCAGCTTACCGGCAGGGCCCACAGATACGCAGTATTTT. Translated, it gives CASSLPAGPTDTQYF.

The V gene is TRBV27, the J gene TRBJ2-7, with 9 bases matching TRBD1. The germline CDR1 and CDR2 sequences are MNHEY and SMNVEV (reference sequence). V lost 7 bases, J lost 6 bases, and 13 bases stayed unmatched. The CDR3 runs 15 residues. The chain's CDR3 is CASTRTWDRAGEQYF. The CDR3, as DNA: TGTGCCAGCACCCGAACTTGGGACAGGGCGGGCGAGCAGTACTTC.

The chain employs TRBV4-1 and TRBJ1-6; no reliable D call. V lost 0 bases and J 10 bases, leaving 19 bases between the germline ends. This CDR3 contains 17 residues. From germline, CDR1 is MGHRA and CDR2 YSYEKL. The CDR3 nucleotides are TGCGCCAGCAGCCAAGAGACCCGGTGGACCCCTTACTCACCCCTCCACTTT. It is translated as CASSQETRWTPYSPLHF.

The sample holds a few counts of this clonotype. The chain links TRBV9 to TRBJ2-5; D gene ambiguous. The CDR3 has 15 residues. V dropped 0 bases and J dropped 4 bases, with 13 bases sitting between them. Per the germline V gene, CDR1 is SGDLS and CDR2 is YYNGEE. DNA for the CDR3: TGTGCCAGCAGCGTAGGTGCCGTCAGTGGAGAGACCCAGTACTTC. Residues: CASSVGAVSGETQYF.